Sequencing of this T cell receptor beta chain was carried out in a study of blood T cell repertoires in COVID-19. About the research overall: Specimens from acute and convalescent COVID-19 originated in the United States, Italy and Spain. PBMCs, B-cell-depleted T cells, or T cells were the source of the cDNA or gDNA that made up the material.

The CDR3 sequence is 15 residues long. In germline, CDR1 is SGDLS, CDR2 YYNGEE. Between the trimmed V and J ends, which lost 4 bases and 4 bases, there was a span of 15 bases. This clone has just a few counts. Here immunoSEQ multiplex PCR was the method, and the copy in TCRdb shows in-frame clones only, minus some. Of tens of thousands of clones listed, roughly four fifths are singletons. The sample taken for sequencing was peripheral blood. This clonotype originated in a human donor in a cohort sampled during active or convalescent COVID-19. This chain links TRBV9 with TRBJ2-1, with D possibly TRBD2 on 5 matching bases. The CDR3 is CASSLGVGTYNEQFF. The CDR3, as DNA: TGTGCCAGCAGCCTGGGAGTGGGCACTTACAATGAGCAGTTCTTC.